A selection of T cell receptor beta chains follows, all from one sample in a study of multiple sclerosis patients with progressive multifocal leukoencephalopathy. The protocol was immunoSEQ multiplex PCR, while the TCRdb copy is restricted to in-frame clones and leaves out a portion. Of more than 20,000 clones listed, approximately 90% were seen once; the top ten hold 2% to 2.5%. Source: PBMCs, taken from a patient treated with natalizumab. The receptors were gathered from a man aged 30 to 45 with multiple sclerosis. The CDR3 runs from the conserved cysteine through the conserved F or W. Size values are once, few and many counts, or a class for expanded clones, and some rows have none.

length	V	J	size	CDR3
15	TRBV11-3	TRBJ2-3	.	CASSRAGVDTDTQYF
18	TRBV19	TRBJ2-2	.	CASSIGGLAGGRAGELFF
13	TRBV4-3	TRBJ1-4	.	CASSRAGDEKLFF
15	TRBV5-1	TRBJ2-5	.	CASSLAGTGLQTQYF
16	TRBV6-5	TRBJ2-7	.	CASSYPQPPPIYEQYF
16	TRBV7-6	TRBJ2-7	.	CASSTQQGGSAYEQYF
15	TRBV5-4	TRBJ2-3	.	CASSLRREGWNTQYF
15	TRBV7-8	TRBJ1-1	.	CASSPPAARNTEAFF
12	TRBV7-9	TRBJ2-1	.	CASSLGYNEQFF
14	TRBV2	TRBJ1-2	once	CASIVEKGGYGYTF
15	TRBV5-8	TRBJ2-6	once	CASSLAASGANVLTF
14	TRBV10-3	TRBJ1-5	.	CAISPDREDQPQHF
13	TRBV18	TRBJ1-2	.	CASSPLGDYGYTF
15	TRBV7-2	TRBJ1-2	few	CASSLASHRSNGYTF